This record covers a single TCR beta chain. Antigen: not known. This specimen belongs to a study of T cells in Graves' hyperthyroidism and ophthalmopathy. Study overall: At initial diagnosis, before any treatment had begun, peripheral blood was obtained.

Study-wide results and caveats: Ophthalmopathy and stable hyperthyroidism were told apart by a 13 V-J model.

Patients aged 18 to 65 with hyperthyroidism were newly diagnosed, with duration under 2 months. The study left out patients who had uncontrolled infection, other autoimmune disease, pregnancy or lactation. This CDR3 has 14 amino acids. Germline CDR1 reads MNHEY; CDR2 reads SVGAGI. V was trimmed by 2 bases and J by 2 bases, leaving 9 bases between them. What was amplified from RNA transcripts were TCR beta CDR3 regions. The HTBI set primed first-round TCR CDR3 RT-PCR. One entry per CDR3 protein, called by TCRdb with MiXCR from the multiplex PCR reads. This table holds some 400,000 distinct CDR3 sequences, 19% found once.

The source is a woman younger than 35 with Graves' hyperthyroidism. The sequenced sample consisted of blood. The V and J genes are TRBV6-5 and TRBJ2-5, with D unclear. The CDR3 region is CASSYARWQETQYF. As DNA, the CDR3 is TGTGCCAGCAGTTACGCTAGGTGGCAAGAGACCCAGTACTTC.